Below, 20 T cell receptor beta chains from the same sample are listed, as sequenced in a study of tumor-infiltrating lymphocytes in primary liver carcinoma. TCR beta cDNA came from approximately 540 ng total RNA, primed with a constant-region primer. Three nested multiplex PCR rounds, a slightly modified ARM-PCR, produced the libraries for TCR beta. Both of the initial two PCR rounds ran for nine to ten cycles and employed TRBV1-TRBV30 forward primers alongside a C-beta reverse primer. TCRdb passed the multiplex PCR reads through MiXCR, listing each CDR3 protein once. The data hold approximately 300,000 distinct CDR3 sequences, with 65% observed a single time. They got blood RNA out of unsorted whole blood and also pulled out germline DNA. Sequenced material: peripheral blood. Receptors were obtained from a man aged 40-55 years with primary liver carcinoma and hepatitis B virus infection.

As regards this clonotype: It is likely a read error, because the conserved phenylalanine at the end of the CDR3 is missing. This chain uses TRBV29-1 with TRBJ2-1; a weak D match, TRBD2 (5 bases). Germline V CDR1 and CDR2: SQVTM, ANQGSEA. CDR3 length: 13 residues. The V end lost 2 bases, the J end lost 5 bases, and 10 bases lay between the germline ends. The CDR3 DNA reads as TGCAGCGTTGAAAGTGGAGGTGACAATGAGCAGTTCTCC. Translated, it gives CSVESGGDNEQFS.

The chain is built from TRBV5-1 and TRBJ2-1, with TRBD2 matching over 9 bases. Germline V gene data show CDR1 as SGHRS and CDR2 as YFSETQ. V gave up 5 bases and J gave up 8 bases; unmatched junction bases: 11. CDR3 size: 15 residues. The CDR3 sequence is CASRPQLAGAHEQFF. The CDR3 nucleotides are TGCGCCAGCAGGCCCCAATTAGCGGGAGCCCATGAGCAGTTCTTC.

Concerning this clonotype itself: This may be a read error, as it is one base from a much larger clone. This rearrangement joins TRBV6-2 or TRBV6-3 to TRBJ2-7, with a weak D call TRBD2 (5 bases). Germline CDR1 reads MNHEY; CDR2 reads SVGEGT. The CDR3 has 13 residues. V shed 2 bases and J shed 4 bases, with 9 bases lying between them. DNA of the CDR3: TGTGCCAGCAGTTACAAATCGGGGTACGAGCAGTACTTC. Its protein is CASSYKSGYEQYF.

Concerning this clonotype itself: A much larger clone differs by one base, so this may be a read error. The chain recombines TRBV6-2 or TRBV6-3 with TRBJ2-7; 7 positions agree with TRBD1. Germline V gene lookup returns CDR1 MNHEY and CDR2 SVGEGT. The CDR3 contains 14 residues. The ends lost 5 bases at V and 9 bases at J; junction bases unmatched: 13. The CDR3 nucleotides are TGTGCCAGCAGTAACGACAGGGTAAGACACGGGCAGTACTTC. Its protein is CASSNDRVRHGQYF.

This chain joins TRBV30 and TRBJ2-1; D is ambiguous. Per the germline V gene, CDR1 is GTSNPN and CDR2 is SVGIG (reference sequence). V lost 4 bases, J lost 9 bases, and 7 bases lay in between. The CDR3 is 10 residues long. CDR3 sequence (DNA): TGTGCCTGGAAATCACCTGAGCAGTTCTTC. Translating it yields CAWKSPEQFF.

This clonotype has more than one count but fewer than ten. The chain joins TRBV7-9 to TRBJ2-3; D is uncertain. V was clipped by 1 base and J by 4 bases, with 6 bases between them. The CDR3 sequence is 13 residues long. Per the germline V gene, CDR1 is SEHNR and CDR2 is FQNEAQ (reference sequence). The DNA for the CDR3 is TGTGCCAGCAGCTTAGAAAACGCAGATACGCAGTATTTT. Its translation is CASSLENADTQYF.

Concerning this clonotype itself: Since no conserved phenylalanine or tryptophan closes the CDR3, a read error is the likely cause. V is TRBV10-3 and J is TRBJ2-5; 9 bases are shared with TRBD1. The CDR3 runs 16 residues. Germline CDR1 is ENHRY and CDR2 is SYGVKD. V was clipped by 7 bases and J by 4 bases; unmatched bases: 13. CDR3 residues: CAIKSGQGTGRETQYI. The CDR3 DNA follows: TGTGCCATCAAATCTGGGCAAGGGACAGGGAGAGAGACCCAGTACATC.

As for this clonotype: A junction boundary mismatches the germline segment, possibly from a read error. The V call is TRBV6-2 or TRBV6-3, the J call TRBJ2-7, with TRBD2 as a possible D gene (5 bases). The CDR3 runs 16 residues. CDR1 and CDR2 from the germline V gene are MNHEY and SVGEGT. CDR3 protein: CDSSYSEGSPRLEQYF. CDR3 sequence (DNA): TGTGACAGCAGTTACTCCGAGGGCAGCCCCCGTCTCGAGCAGTACTTC.

In regard to this clonotype: A much larger clonotype is one base distant, so this may be a read error. The CDR3 DNA reads as TGTGCCAGCACTCCGGACTGGATGGGGACCGGGGAGCTGTTTTTT. This gives the protein CASTPDWMGTGELFF. The chain carries TRBV12-3 or TRBV12-4 and TRBJ2-2, with D possibly matching TRBD2 (5 bases). The CDR3 runs 15 residues. Between the trimmed V and J ends, which lost 7 bases and 5 bases, there was a span of 17 bases.

This clonotype was counted a few times. This may stem from a read error, because a much larger clone lies one nucleotide away. The rearrangement joins TRBV29-1 to TRBJ2-7, with D uncertain. CDR3 length: 12 amino acids. The ends were cut back, 7 bases at V and 6 bases at J, with 16 bases in the middle. The germline V gene encodes CDR1 SQVTM and CDR2 ANQGSEA. The CDR3 sequence is CSAGVLAGEQYF. CDR3 coding DNA: TGCAGCGCTGGCGTTTTGGCTGGCGAGCAGTACTTC.

The chain couples TRBV5-1 to TRBJ1-1; possible D gene TRBD1, 6 bases. Germline values: CDR1 SGHRS, CDR2 YFSETQ. Trimming stripped 2 bases from V and 0 bases from J, with 8 bases between. This CDR3 has 14 residues. Here the CDR3 reads CASSLQGVNTEAFF. The CDR3 DNA reads TGCGCCAGCAGCTTACAGGGCGTGAACACTGAAGCTTTCTTT.

Concerning this clonotype itself: The junction and the germline gene differ at one end; a read error may be behind it. The chain couples TRBV12-3 or TRBV12-4 to TRBJ2-5; 12 bases are shared with TRBD2. The CDR3 runs to 16 residues. The DNA of the CDR3 is TGTGCCAGCAGTAGGGGACTAGCGGGTACTGAAGAGATCCAGTACTTC. As protein: CASSRGLAGTEEIQYF.

A few counts support this clonotype. The V call is TRBV5-1, the J call TRBJ1-1; 10 bases are a match to TRBD1. After removal of 4 bases from V and 3 bases from J, the junction contained 6 bases not matched to a gene. There are 15 residues in the CDR3. Germline V lookup: CDR1 SGHRS, CDR2 YFSETQ. The CDR3 sequence: CASSAGQGWDTEAFF. The CDR3 bases are TGCGCCAGCAGCGCGGGACAGGGGTGGGACACTGAAGCTTTCTTT. Variable domain in full (rest from reference TRBV5-1 and TRBJ1-1): KAGVTQTPRYLIKTRGQQVTLSCSPISGHRSVSWYQQTPGQGLQFLFEYFSETQRNKGNFPGRFSGRQFSNSRSEMNVSTLELGDSALYLCASSAGQGWDTEAFFGQGTRLTVV.

In the case of this clonotype: An end of the junction differs from the germline gene, which may be a read error. The V call is TRBV13, the J call TRBJ1-1, with a tentative D call TRBD1 (5 bases). CDR3 length: 14 residues. Germline V CDR1 and CDR2: PRHDT, FYEKMQ (reference sequence). For the CDR3, the DNA is TGTACCAGCAGCTCGACGGGGGGAGGGACTGAAGCTTTCTTT. Its protein is CTSSSTGGGTEAFF.

This clonotype was seen just once. Possible read error: a much larger clone is one base away. V and J are TRBV29-1 and TRBJ1-4, with 9 bases lining up with TRBD1. The CDR3 runs 15 residues. V dropped 6 bases and J dropped 2; count of bases not matched to a gene: 7. CDR1 and CDR2 from the germline V gene are SQVTM and ANQGSEA. The CDR3 DNA is TGCAGCGTCGCCGGGACAGGGAAGACTAATGAAAAACTGTTTTTT. Its protein product is CSVAGTGKTNEKLFF. Supplemented by reference TRBV29-1 and TRBJ1-4, the full variable domain reads SAVISQKPSRDICQRGTSLTIQCQVDSQVTMMFWYRQQPGQSLTLIATANQGSEATYESGFVIDKFPISRPNLTFSTLTVSNMSPEDSSIYLCSVAGTGKTNEKLFFGSGTQLSVL.

In this sample, this clonotype turned up once. Germline and junction disagree at one end, which may indicate a read error. J is TRBJ2-3 and V is TRBV11-2, with 7 bases that match TRBD2. Germline CDR1 reads SGHAT; CDR2 reads FQNNGV. The CDR3 length is 14 residues. The CDR3 spells CVSSSGTNLNTQYF. The CDR3 DNA is TGTGTCAGCAGTTCCGGGACTAACTTAAATACGCAGTACTTT.

In its sample, this clonotype was seen many times. The rearrangement links TRBV4-1 to TRBJ2-1; no clear D. Germline V gives CDR1 MGHRA, CDR2 YSYEKL. The CDR3 contains 16 residues. V was trimmed by 4 bases and J by 7 bases, leaving 20 bases between them. The CDR3 reads CASSLALAALGNEQFF. The DNA for the CDR3 is TGCGCCAGCAGCCTAGCACTCGCCGCCTTGGGGAATGAGCAGTTCTTC.

The table lists this clonotype with a few counts. The CDR3 nucleotides are TGTGCTAGTGGTCCAGGACTAGCGGGAAAAGAGACCCAGTACTTC. Protein: CASGPGLAGKETQYF. J is TRBJ2-5 and V is TRBV12-5; 12 bases agree with TRBD2. Germline V gene lookup returns CDR1 LGHNT and CDR2 FRNRAP. Losses at the gene ends were 5 bases for V and 3 bases for J; bases not matched to a gene: 4. The CDR3 consists of 15 residues.

Comments on this clonotype: This sequence may be a read error, since a much larger clone differs from it by one base. The genes are TRBV4-2 and TRBJ2-3; 7 bases line up with TRBD1. Germline CDR1 LGHNA, CDR2 YNFKEQ. This CDR3 has 16 residues. The CDR3 bases are TGTGCCAGCAGCCAAGATTGGACAGGTGGTACAGATACGCGGTATTTT. This translates into CASSQDWTGGTDTRYF.

In its sample, this clonotype was seen a few times. V usage is TRBV28 and J usage is TRBJ2-3, with 12 bases that match TRBD2. From germline, CDR1 is MDHEN and CDR2 SYDVKM. The ends lost 5 bases at V and 3 bases at J; junction bases unmatched: 3. The CDR3 extends over 15 amino acids. CDR3 protein: CASSASGRGTDTQYF. CDR3 in DNA: TGTGCCAGCAGTGCTAGCGGGAGGGGTACAGATACGCAGTATTTT.